What follows are 21 T cell receptor beta chains derived from one specimen sequenced in a study of T cell repertoires in cytomegalovirus infection. Their antigens remain unidentified. MiXCR was run by TCRdb on the reads, yielding one entry per CDR3 protein. The sample lists 750,000 to 900,000 distinct CDR3 sequences; around 29% were seen once. The specimen was cultured CD8+ T cells from PBMCs, collected from culture after CMV antigen stimulation. These receptors were collected from a human donor in good health (CMV status not recorded). Some clones in this sample may be carry-over from other donors' samples.

There are a few counts of this clonotype. V usage is TRBV6-8 and J usage is TRBJ2-7; D gene ambiguous. Germline V CDR1 and CDR2: MNHGY, SAAAGT. Trimming pared 0 bases from V and 5 bases from J, leaving 11 bases between. The CDR3 is made up of 14 amino acids. The CDR3 bases are TGTGCCAGCAGTTACTCGAATGTCGTACACGAGCAGTACTTC. This translates into CASSYSNVVHEQYF.

V and J are TRBV19 and TRBJ1-2; D is perhaps TRBD1 (5 bases). CDR1 is LNHDA, CDR2 SQIVND, per germline (reference sequence). The CDR3 contains 15 residues. The V end was cut by 4 bases, the J end by 4 bases, with 16 bases between. CDR3 sequence reads: CASSTGSYLGYGYTF. The DNA for the CDR3 is TGTGCCAGTAGTACAGGGAGTTACCTTGGCTATGGCTACACCTTC.

This clonotype appeared a few times. V and J are TRBV27 and TRBJ1-1, with D possibly TRBD1 on 5 matching bases. Germline V gene sequence: CDR1 MNHEY, CDR2 SMNVEV (reference sequence). Between the trimmed V and J ends, which lost 3 bases and 7 bases, there was a span of 12 bases. The CDR3 length is 13 residues. The CDR3 sequence: CASSLGIQGEAFF. CDR3 coding DNA: TGTGCCAGCAGTTTGGGAATCCAGGGTGAAGCTTTCTTT.

This chain joins TRBV27 and TRBJ2-5; D remains ambiguous. The length of the CDR3 is 11 residues. The germline CDR1 and CDR2 sequences are MNHEY and SMNVEV (reference sequence). V was clipped by 10 bases and J by 4 bases, with 10 bases between them. This CDR3 reads CATVRGETQYF. For the CDR3, the DNA is TGTGCCACAGTAAGAGGAGAGACCCAGTACTTC.

The rearrangement joins TRBV27 to TRBJ2-7; 10 nucleotides agree with TRBD1. The length of the CDR3 is 18 residues. J lost 2 bases, V lost 3 bases, and 13 bases had no gene match. CDR1 is MNHEY, CDR2 SMNVEV, per germline (reference sequence). The CDR3 region has the DNA TGTGCCAGCAGTTTCGCCCCCCCAGGGACAGGGGTGACCTACGAGCAGTACGTC. Its translation is CASSFAPPGTGVTYEQYV.

In this sample, this clonotype turned up a few times. The chain joins TRBV12-5 to TRBJ2-5; TRBD1 is a possible D gene (5 bases). Per the germline V gene, CDR1 is LGHNT and CDR2 is FRNRAP. The CDR3 is made up of 15 amino acids. Trimming stripped 5 bases from V and 4 bases from J, with 17 bases between. The CDR3 DNA reads TGTGCTAGTGGTGCCGGACAAGATTGGCGAGAGACCCAGTACTTC. Its translation: CASGAGQDWRETQYF.

This clonotype was counted between two and nine times. V is TRBV6-6 and J is TRBJ1-6; TRBD1 matches at 9 bases. Germline trimming cut 5 bases from V and 6 bases from J; bases unmatched to any gene: 2. This CDR3 contains 14 residues. Germline V lookup: CDR1 MNHNY, CDR2 SVGAGI (reference sequence). CDR3 in DNA: TGTGCCAGCAGTACAGGGGGCTTTAATTCACCCCTCCACTTT. This encodes CASSTGGFNSPLHF.

The CDR3, as DNA: TGTGCCAGCAGCTTCTTACAGGAGCTGAACACCGGGGAGCTGTTTTTT. Amino acid sequence: CASSFLQELNTGELFF. The chain has TRBV7-6 and TRBJ2-2, with TRBD1 as a possible D gene (5 bases). Germline V gene lookup returns CDR1 SGHVS and CDR2 FNYEAQ. This CDR3 has 16 amino acids. Deletions cut 3 bases from V and 1 base from J, with 12 bases between.

This chain uses TRBV27 with TRBJ2-1; D unclear. CDR3 length: 13 amino acids. Trimming took off 3 bases at V and 4 bases at J, with 7 bases between the two ends. Germline V gene sequence: CDR1 MNHEY, CDR2 SMNVEV (reference sequence). The CDR3 is CASSFSEYNEQFF. For the CDR3, the DNA is TGTGCCAGCAGTTTTTCGGAGTACAATGAGCAGTTCTTC.

The chain couples TRBV7-9 to TRBJ2-1; 8 bases are a match to TRBD1. Per germline, CDR1 SEHNR and CDR2 FQNEAQ (reference sequence). The CDR3 loop spans 11 amino acids. Germline trimming cut 3 bases from V and 12 bases from J; bases unmatched to any gene: 1. CDR3 nucleotides: TGTGCCAGCAGCTTCGACAGGGGGCAGTTCTTC. Protein product: CASSFDRGQFF.

This clonotype has just a few counts. This sequence joins TRBV7-6 and TRBJ2-7; TRBD2 matches 14 bases. V was clipped by 5 bases and J by 6 bases; unmatched bases: 21. Germline V gene lookup returns CDR1 SGHVS and CDR2 FNYEAQ. There are 20 residues in the CDR3. CDR3: CASSPDALRARLAGGLEQYV. As DNA, the CDR3 is TGTGCCAGCAGCCCCGATGCCCTTAGGGCGAGACTAGCGGGGGGGCTCGAGCAGTACGTC.

The chain combines TRBV2 with TRBJ2-3, with TRBD1 identical over 7 bases. Germline V gene sequence: CDR1 SNHLY, CDR2 FYNNEI. The V segment lost 7 bases and the J segment 2 bases; nucleotides outside the gene matches: 9. This CDR3 is built from 15 residues. The CDR3 DNA follows: TGTGCCAGCACCAAACAGGGGCCGGTCACAGATACGCAGTATTTT. Encoded protein: CASTKQGPVTDTQYF.

The chain combines TRBV10-3 with TRBJ1-1; D ambiguous. V lost 0 bases and J lost 8, with 7 bases in between. Germline CDR1 ENHRY, CDR2 SYGVKD. This CDR3 region has 12 residues. The CDR3 here is CAISESGREAFF. CDR3 nucleotide sequence: TGTGCCATCAGTGAGTCCGGGAGGGAAGCTTTCTTT.

There are many counts of this clonotype. The chain is built from TRBV7-2 and TRBJ1-4; no reliable D call. V was pared by 2 bases and J by 5 bases, with 12 bases between. This CDR3 spans 15 amino acids. Germline-derived CDR1 and CDR2 are SGHTA and FQGNSA. The CDR3 nucleotides read TGTGCCAGCAGCTTATCCCCGTCGGGGAATGAAAAACTGTTTTTT. Translated: CASSLSPSGNEKLFF.

This chain links TRBV28 with TRBJ1-5; 7 bases match TRBD1. The trim removed 2 bases at V and 6 bases at J, leaving 25 bases unmatched. The CDR3 contains 21 residues. The germline V gene has CDR1 MDHEN and CDR2 SYDVKM. The CDR3 DNA sequence: TGTGCCAGCAGTTTAAACCGCCAGGGGGACGCTTTCCGAATAGCAACTCAGCCCCAGCATTTT. This gives the protein CASSLNRQGDAFRIATQPQHF.

The chain employs TRBV4-1 and TRBJ2-5; no clear D gene. The CDR3 consists of 15 residues. Germline lookup yields CDR1 MGHRA and CDR2 YSYEKL. The V end lost 1 base, the J end lost 2 bases, and 11 bases lay between the germline ends. CDR3 residues: CASSQGSSLQETQYF. The CDR3 nucleotides are TGCGCCAGCAGCCAAGGCTCTTCCCTGCAAGAGACCCAGTACTTC.

This clonotype was detected a few times. The chain couples TRBV9 to TRBJ1-2, with 9 bases matching TRBD1. V lost 3 bases to trimming and J lost 2 bases; unmatched junction nucleotides: 5. This CDR3 has 15 amino acids. Germline V gives CDR1 SGDLS, CDR2 YYNGEE. CDR3 in amino acids: CASSAKGQGNYGYTF. DNA for the CDR3: TGTGCCAGCAGCGCTAAGGGACAGGGCAACTATGGCTACACCTTC.

The chain combines TRBV20-1 with TRBJ2-5; weak D call: TRBD1 (5 bases). The length of the CDR3 is 14 residues. Per the germline V gene, CDR1 is DFQATT and CDR2 is SNEGSKA (reference sequence). The germline V and J ends were trimmed by 8 bases and 3 bases, with 19 bases remaining between them. CDR3 residues: CSTPALDRKETQYF. CDR3 nucleotides: TGCAGTACCCCAGCCCTTGACAGAAAAGAGACCCAGTACTTC.

This clonotype came up many times. The chain carries TRBV7-8 and TRBJ1-5, with a weak D call TRBD1 (5 bases). This CDR3 has 17 residues. Germline V CDR1 and CDR2: SGHVS, FQNEAQ. Deletions cut 5 bases from V and 2 bases from J, with 19 bases between. CDR3 loop: CASSRSQGPRGNQPQHF. DNA for the CDR3: TGTGCCAGCAGCCGTAGTCAGGGTCCCCGGGGCAATCAGCCCCAGCATTTT.

Ten or more counts support this clonotype. The chain couples TRBV7-2 to TRBJ1-5, with a weak D call TRBD1 (6 bases). Germline V CDR1 and CDR2: SGHTA, FQGNSA. This CDR3 contains 16 residues. The V gene lost 1 base and the J gene lost 3 bases, with 13 bases spanning the gap. The DNA of the CDR3 is TGTGCCAGCAGCTTAGGTGCCAGGGGAACCAATCAGCCCCAGCATTTT. Encoded protein: CASSLGARGTNQPQHF.

The sample holds a few counts of this clonotype. The rearrangement uses TRBV20-1 and TRBJ1-2; weak D call: TRBD1 (6 bases). The V gene's germline CDR1 is DFQATT and CDR2 SNEGSKA (reference sequence). Trimming removed 3 bases at V and 1 base at J, with 12 bases between. The CDR3 runs to 14 residues. The CDR3 bases are TGCAGTGCTAGGCAGGGGAGTCTTAACTATGGCTACACCTTC. Encoded protein: CSARQGSLNYGYTF.